This T cell receptor beta chain comes out of a study of T cells in Graves' hyperthyroidism and ophthalmopathy. Using RNA transcripts as the source, TCR beta CDR3 regions were amplified. Primed by the HTBI set, a first-round RT-PCR was run on the TCR CDR3. TCRdb independently ran MiXCR on the multiplex PCR reads; one entry per CDR3 protein. The data hold 460,000 or so distinct CDR3 sequences, with approximately 15% observed a single time. With V trimmed by 9 bases and J by 3 bases, 15 bases remained unmatched. From germline, CDR1 is SGHRS and CDR2 YFSETQ. The CDR3 consists of 16 residues. This sequence originates from a woman aged 18 to 35 with Graves' hyperthyroidism. The material sequenced was blood. This chain connects TRBV5-1 to TRBJ2-5, with 9 bases lining up with TRBD1. The CDR3 spells CATRAAPGQGEETQYF. The CDR3 DNA reads as TGCGCCACCCGAGCCGCCCCGGGACAGGGTGAAGAGACCCAGTACTTC.